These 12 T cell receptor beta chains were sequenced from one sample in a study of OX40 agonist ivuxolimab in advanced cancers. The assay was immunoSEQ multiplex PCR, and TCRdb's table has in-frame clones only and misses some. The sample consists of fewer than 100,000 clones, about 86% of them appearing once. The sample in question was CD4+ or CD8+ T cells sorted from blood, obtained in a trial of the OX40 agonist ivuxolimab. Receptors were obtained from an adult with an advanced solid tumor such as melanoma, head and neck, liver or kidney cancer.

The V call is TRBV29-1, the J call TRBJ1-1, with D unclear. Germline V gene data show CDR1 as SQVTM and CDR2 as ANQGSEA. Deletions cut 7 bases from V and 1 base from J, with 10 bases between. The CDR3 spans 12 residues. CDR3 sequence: CSAGLRNTEAFF. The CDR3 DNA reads TGCAGCGCTGGTCTTCGGAACACTGAAGCTTTCTTT. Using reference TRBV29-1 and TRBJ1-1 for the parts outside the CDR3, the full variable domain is SAVISQKPSRDICQRGTSLTIQCQVDSQVTMMFWYRQQPGQSLTLIATANQGSEATYESGFVIDKFPISRPNLTFSTLTVSNMSPEDSSIYLCSAGLRNTEAFFGQGTRLTVV.

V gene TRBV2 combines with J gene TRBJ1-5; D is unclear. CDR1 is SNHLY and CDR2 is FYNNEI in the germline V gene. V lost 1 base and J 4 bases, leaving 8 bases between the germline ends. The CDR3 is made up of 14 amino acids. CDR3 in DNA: TGTGCCAGCAGTGAAGGGCGGGTTAATCAGCCCCAGCATTTT. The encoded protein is CASSEGRVNQPQHF.

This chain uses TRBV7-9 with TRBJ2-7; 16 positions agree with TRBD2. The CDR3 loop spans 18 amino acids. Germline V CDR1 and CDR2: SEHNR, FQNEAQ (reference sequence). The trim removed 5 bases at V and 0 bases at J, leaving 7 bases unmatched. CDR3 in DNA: TGTGCCAGCAGCGAGGGACTAGCGGGGGGGGCCAGCTCCTACGAGCAGTACTTC. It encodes CASSEGLAGGASSYEQYF.

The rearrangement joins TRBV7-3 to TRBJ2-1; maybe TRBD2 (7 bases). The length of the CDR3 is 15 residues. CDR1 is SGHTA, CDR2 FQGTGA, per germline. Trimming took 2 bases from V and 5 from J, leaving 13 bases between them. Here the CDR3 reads CASSLSGGGNNEQFF. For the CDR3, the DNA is TGTGCCAGCAGCTTATCGGGGGGCGGTAACAATGAGCAGTTCTTC.

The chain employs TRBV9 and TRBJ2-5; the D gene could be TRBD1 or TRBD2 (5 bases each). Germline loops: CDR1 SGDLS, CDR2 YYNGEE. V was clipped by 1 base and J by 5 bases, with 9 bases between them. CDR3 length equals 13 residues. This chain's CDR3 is CASSVSGTETQYF. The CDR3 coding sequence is TGTGCCAGCAGCGTATCGGGGACGGAGACCCAGTACTTC.

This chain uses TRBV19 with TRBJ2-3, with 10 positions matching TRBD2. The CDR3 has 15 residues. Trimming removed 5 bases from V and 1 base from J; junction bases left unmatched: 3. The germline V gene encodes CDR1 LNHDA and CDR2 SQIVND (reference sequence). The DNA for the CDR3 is TGTGCCAGTAGTGTCCTAGCGGGGGGCACAGATACGCAGTATTTT. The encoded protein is CASSVLAGGTDTQYF.

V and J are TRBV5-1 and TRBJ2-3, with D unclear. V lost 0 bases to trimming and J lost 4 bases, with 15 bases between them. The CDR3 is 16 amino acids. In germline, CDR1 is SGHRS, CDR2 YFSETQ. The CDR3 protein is CASSLALDPKADTQYF. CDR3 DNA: TGCGCCAGCAGCTTGGCCTTGGACCCAAAGGCAGATACGCAGTATTTT.

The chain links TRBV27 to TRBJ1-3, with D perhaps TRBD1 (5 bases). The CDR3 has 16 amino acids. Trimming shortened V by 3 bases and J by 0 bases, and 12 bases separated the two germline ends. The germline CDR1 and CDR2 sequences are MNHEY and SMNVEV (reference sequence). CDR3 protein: CASSLSGGFSGNTIYF. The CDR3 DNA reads TGTGCCAGCAGTTTGTCCGGGGGGTTCTCTGGAAACACCATATATTTT.

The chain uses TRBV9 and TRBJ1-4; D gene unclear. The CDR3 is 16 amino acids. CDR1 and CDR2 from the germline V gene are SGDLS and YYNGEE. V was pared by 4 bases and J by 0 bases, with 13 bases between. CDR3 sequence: CASSTRTGTTNEKLFF. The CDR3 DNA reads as TGTGCCAGCAGCACGAGGACGGGCACAACTAATGAAAAACTGTTTTTT.

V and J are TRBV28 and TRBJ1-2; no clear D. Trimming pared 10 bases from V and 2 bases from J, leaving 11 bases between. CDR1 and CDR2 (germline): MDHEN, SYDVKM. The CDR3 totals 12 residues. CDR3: CAIEGDNYGYTF. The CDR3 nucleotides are TGTGCCATCGAGGGAGACAACTATGGCTACACCTTC.

The CDR3 spells CASSLTGGDTGELFF. The DNA for the CDR3 is TGTGCCAGCAGCTTGACAGGGGGCGACACCGGGGAGCTGTTTTTT. The rearrangement links TRBV28 to TRBJ2-2, with 10 bases aligning to TRBD1. CDR1 is MDHEN, CDR2 SYDVKM, per germline. The CDR3 contains 15 residues. The ends lost 6 bases at V and 3 bases at J; junction bases unmatched: 4.

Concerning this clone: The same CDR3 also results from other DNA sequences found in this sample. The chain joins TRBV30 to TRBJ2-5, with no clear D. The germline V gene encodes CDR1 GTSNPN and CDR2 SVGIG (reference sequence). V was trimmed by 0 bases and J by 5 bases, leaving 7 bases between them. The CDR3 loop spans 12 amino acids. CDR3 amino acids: CAWSVTGETQYF. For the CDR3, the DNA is TGTGCCTGGAGTGTGACCGGGGAGACCCAGTACTTC.